What follows are 13 T cell receptor beta chains derived from one specimen sequenced in a study of graft-versus-host responses after intestinal transplantation. Profiling relied on immunoSEQ multiplex PCR, and the TCRdb table lists in-frame clones only, not all of them. The data contain roughly 70,000 clones, more than 90% of them singletons. This specimen consisted of bone marrow, obtained approximately 100 weeks after intestinal transplantation. The receptor source for this set is a human patient who received an intestinal transplant, so some T cells may come from the graft donor.

V gene TRBV6-1 combines with J gene TRBJ1-5; 8 bases map to TRBD1. There are 15 residues in the CDR3. Trimming at V came to 3 bases and at J to 7 bases, leaving 8 bases not matched to a gene. Germline V gene lookup returns CDR1 MNHNS and CDR2 SASEGT. The CDR3 coding sequence is TGTGCCAGCAGTGACGGACAGGGATTCGGGCAGCCCCAGCATTTT. This translates into CASSDGQGFGQPQHF.

The sample holds a few counts of this clone. The chain links TRBV5-1 to TRBJ1-4, with D perhaps TRBD1 (5 bases). The germline gives CDR1 SGHRS, CDR2 YFSETQ. Trimming cost V 3 bases and J 3 bases, with 9 bases left between them. The CDR3 contains 14 residues. The CDR3 DNA is TGCGCCAGCAGCTCAGGGTTTTCTAATGAAAAACTGTTTTTT. This encodes CASSSGFSNEKLFF.

The chain recombines TRBV11-1 with TRBJ2-5, with D possibly being TRBD2 (5 bases). In germline, CDR1 is SGHAT, CDR2 FQDESV (reference sequence). Trimming removed 4 bases at V and 2 bases at J, with 23 bases between. CDR3 length equals 18 residues. CDR3 amino acids: CASSSTAPFQTGQETQYF. Written as DNA, the CDR3 is TGTGCCAGCAGCTCTACCGCCCCTTTCCAGACGGGACAAGAGACCCAGTACTTC.

This chain joins TRBV21-1 and TRBJ2-5; the table's D call, TRBD1, has no DNA check behind it. TRBV21-1 is an annotated pseudogene. This CDR3 is 20 amino acids long. The CDR3 reads CASSKGSISVEPQDRETQYF. CDR3 DNA: TGTGCCAGCAGCAAAGGATCCATCTCCGTAGAGCCGCAGGATCGTGAGACCCAGTACTTC.

The V and J genes are TRBV18 and TRBJ2-5; possible D gene TRBD2, 6 bases. CDR1 is KGHSH and CDR2 is LQKENI in the germline V gene. The germline V and J ends were trimmed by 0 bases and 3 bases, with 8 bases remaining between them. This CDR3 spans 14 amino acids. As DNA, the CDR3 is TGTGCCAGCTCACCACCGGAGGGAGAAGAGACCCAGTACTTC. Its protein product is CASSPPEGEETQYF.

This chain links TRBV9 with TRBJ2-3; D perhaps matches TRBD2 (6 bases). Trimming cost V 4 bases and J 2 bases, with 20 bases left between them. The CDR3 covers 17 residues. CDR1 and CDR2 (germline): SGDLS, YYNGEE. This CDR3 is CASSPLAGSFLTDTQYF. CDR3 DNA sequence: TGTGCCAGCAGCCCCCTCGCGGGATCCTTCCTCACAGATACGCAGTATTTT.

This rearrangement joins TRBV6-5 to TRBJ1-2, with D uncertain. V lost 5 bases, J lost 2 bases, and 9 bases lay in between. The CDR3 spans 13 residues. Germline CDR1 and CDR2: MNHEY and SVGAGI. CDR3: CASSQTQNYGYTF. The CDR3 DNA reads TGTGCCAGCAGTCAGACACAGAACTATGGCTACACCTTC.

This chain connects TRBV7-7 to TRBJ2-5; D not resolved. Trimming left V 6 bases short and J 5 bases short, with 10 bases between. The V gene's germline CDR1 is SSHAT and CDR2 FNYEAQ (reference sequence). The CDR3 is 12 amino acids. The CDR3 DNA reads TGTGCCAGCAGTCGGACCGGCGAGACCCAGTACTTC. It yields the protein CASSRTGETQYF.

The gene calls are TRBV6-6 and TRBJ2-1; perhaps TRBD2 as D (5 bases). The CDR3 sequence is 12 residues long. The germline V gene has CDR1 MNHNY and CDR2 SVGAGI (reference sequence). V lost 2 bases, J lost 8 bases, and 7 bases lay in between. The DNA for the CDR3 is TGTGCCAGCAGTTACGAGGGCGATGAGCAGTTCTTC. Translating it yields CASSYEGDEQFF.

CDR3 nucleotide sequence: TGCGCCAGCAGCTTGGCCGGAGCAGGCCATCAGCCCCAGCATTTT. This gives the protein CASSLAGAGHQPQHF. The rearrangement uses TRBV5-1 and TRBJ1-5; D unresolved. Looked up from germline, CDR1 is SGHRS and CDR2 is YFSETQ. This CDR3 is 15 amino acids long. Trimming left V 0 bases short and J 5 bases short, with 12 bases between.

V usage is TRBV9 and J usage is TRBJ2-4, with TRBD1 identical over 8 bases. The CDR3 consists of 15 residues. Losses at the gene ends were 0 bases for V and 7 bases for J; bases not matched to a gene: 6. Germline V gives CDR1 SGDLS, CDR2 YYNGEE. CDR3 protein: CASSVGGQASNIQYF. CDR3 DNA sequence: TGTGCCAGCAGCGTAGGGGGACAGGCTTCCAACATTCAGTACTTC.

This clone was observed a single time. The chain couples TRBV28 to TRBJ2-1; 10 bases agree with TRBD2. The CDR3 runs to 16 residues. V dropped 5 bases and J dropped 4; count of bases not matched to a gene: 8. Germline loops: CDR1 MDHEN, CDR2 SYDVKM. CDR3 DNA: TGTGCCAGCAGTGTTCCCCTAGCGGGGGAGTACAATGAGCAGTTCTTC. This sequence encodes CASSVPLAGEYNEQFF.

This clone was detected once. V and J are TRBV19 and TRBJ2-7; 9 positions match TRBD2. V trimming: 5 bases; J trimming: 2 bases; junction bases outside the gene matches: 10. The CDR3 length is 16 residues. Looked up from germline, CDR1 is LNHDA and CDR2 is SQIVND (reference sequence). The CDR3 nucleotides read TGTGCCAGTAGTCCGCTCCTAGCGGGGAAACCCTACGAGCAGTACTTC. Its protein is CASSPLLAGKPYEQYF.